One and the same sample provided the 14 T cell receptor beta chains below, sequenced in a study of TIL therapy for anti-PD-1-resistant metastatic lung cancer. Sequencing used immunoSEQ v3. The method was immunoSEQ multiplex PCR; TCRdb's version includes in-frame clones alone and lacks a portion of them. The sample has about 50,000 clones, about two thirds seen once. The time point denotes: pre-treatment sample, taken before nivolumab and TIL therapy. Pleural nodules or supraclavicular lymph nodes made up most of the excised metastases sampled. Sample: tumor tissue, taken at baseline. The receptors stem from a person between 25 and 80 years old with non-small cell lung cancer.

This sequence joins TRBV7-9 and TRBJ1-2, with D unclear. Germline V gives CDR1 SEHNR, CDR2 FQNEAQ (reference sequence). This CDR3 spans 14 amino acids. The V end was cut by 1 base, the J end by 6 bases, with 12 bases between. Here the CDR3 reads CASSLGLGQDGYTF. The CDR3 coding sequence is TGTGCCAGCAGCTTAGGACTGGGTCAGGATGGCTACACCTTC.

The chain is built from TRBV6-1 and TRBJ2-6; D is ambiguous. This CDR3 comprises 15 residues. CDR1 is MNHNS and CDR2 is SASEGT in the germline V gene. V lost 4 bases and J lost 0, with 7 bases in between. CDR3 in amino acids: CASSADASGANVLTF. Written as DNA, the CDR3 is TGTGCCAGCAGTGCCGACGCCTCTGGGGCCAACGTCCTGACTTTC.

V and J are TRBV9 and TRBJ2-5; TRBD2 might be the D (5 bases). The CDR3 runs to 15 residues. Trimming removed 7 bases from V and 5 bases from J, with 21 bases in between. Germline V lookup: CDR1 SGDLS, CDR2 YYNGEE. CDR3 sequence: CASGSLERLGETQYF. CDR3 DNA sequence: TGTGCCAGCGGTTCTTTGGAGCGGCTTGGGGAGACCCAGTACTTC.

The J gene is TRBJ1-2, the V gene TRBV19; D is unresolved. The CDR3 loop spans 13 amino acids. Looked up from germline, CDR1 is LNHDA and CDR2 is SQIVND (reference sequence). Trimming removed 3 bases at V and 5 bases at J, with 10 bases between. The CDR3 protein is CASSIPRGYGYTF. In nucleotides, the CDR3 is TGTGCCAGTAGTATCCCCCGAGGGTATGGCTACACCTTC.

In its sample, this clone was seen a few times. The chain combines TRBV11-2 with TRBJ2-7, with unresolved D. The CDR3 has 15 amino acids. V was cut by 0 bases and J by 3 bases, with 12 bases left in between. Per germline, CDR1 SGHAT and CDR2 FQNNGV. The CDR3 here is CASSLDRVLGYEQYF. As DNA, the CDR3 is TGTGCCAGCAGCTTAGACCGGGTCCTGGGCTACGAGCAGTACTTC.

This chain joins TRBV7-9 and TRBJ2-6; D not resolved. CDR1 and CDR2 from the germline V gene are SEHNR and FQNEAQ (reference sequence). The CDR3 sequence is 15 residues long. Trimming cost V 3 bases and J 10 bases, with 16 bases left between them. The CDR3 region has the DNA TGTGCCAGCAGCTTTTCGTCGGGCAGGAAAAACGTCCTGACTTTC. Translating gives CASSFSSGRKNVLTF.

This clone was detected only once. The V and J genes are TRBV18 and TRBJ2-7; 7 nucleotides line up with TRBD1. CDR3 length equals 14 residues. Germline lookup yields CDR1 KGHSH and CDR2 LQKENI. V lost 2 bases to trimming and J lost 3 bases; unmatched junction nucleotides: 4. CDR3 amino acids: CASSPSQGVYEQYF. Written as DNA, the CDR3 is TGTGCCAGCTCACCAAGCCAGGGGGTCTACGAGCAGTACTTC.

The chain has TRBV7-9 and TRBJ2-7, with unresolved D. This CDR3 contains 12 residues. The germline V gene has CDR1 SEHNR and CDR2 FQNEAQ (reference sequence). Trimming left V 5 bases short and J 2 bases short, with 7 bases between. CDR3 residues: CASSPQAYEQYF. The CDR3 nucleotides read TGTGCCAGCAGCCCCCAGGCCTACGAGCAGTACTTC.

Only a few counts were recorded for this clone. The chain has TRBV18 and TRBJ2-3; 12 bases align to TRBD2. Trimming removed 3 bases from V and 0 bases from J; junction bases left unmatched: 4. The CDR3 covers 17 residues. Germline CDR1 and CDR2: KGHSH and LQKENI. As DNA, the CDR3 is TGTGCCAGCTCACCCACCGGGACTAGCGGGAGCACAGATACGCAGTATTTT. Its protein product is CASSPTGTSGSTDTQYF.

A remark on this clone: The CDR3 does not end in the conserved phenylalanine or tryptophan, so this is likely a read error. The DNA is omitted, as the CDR3 cannot be located on it reliably, and the CDR3 follows TCRdb's listing. This sequence joins TRBV20-1 and TRBJ2-4; TRBD2, as called in the table, went unchecked against the DNA. CDR1 DFQATT and CDR2 SNEGSKA come from the germline V gene (reference sequence). Inclusive of both ends, the CDR3 amounts to 8 amino acids. CDR3 residues: CSARDPSS.

The chain has TRBV7-9 and TRBJ2-3; TRBD2 might be the D (5 bases). Trimming cost V 3 bases and J 1 base, with 11 bases left between them. The CDR3 loop spans 15 amino acids. Germline CDR1 reads SEHNR; CDR2 reads FQNEAQ (reference sequence). The CDR3 loop is CASSLGDSGTDTQYF. The CDR3 DNA sequence: TGTGCCAGCAGCTTGGGCGATAGCGGCACAGATACGCAGTATTTT.

J is TRBJ1-5 and V is TRBV19, with TRBD1 identical over 7 bases. The CDR3 contains 15 residues. Per germline, CDR1 LNHDA and CDR2 SQIVND (reference sequence). After removal of 4 bases from V and 2 bases from J, the junction contained 5 bases not matched to a gene. In DNA, the CDR3 is TGTGCCAGTAGTACCGACAGGGCCGGCAATCAGCCCCAGCATTTT. This translates into CASSTDRAGNQPQHF.

Only a few counts were recorded for this clone. This rearrangement joins TRBV28 to TRBJ2-6; D not certain. Per the germline V gene, CDR1 is MDHEN and CDR2 is SYDVKM. This CDR3 region has 13 residues. Trimming removed 3 bases from V and 0 bases from J, with 0 bases in between. This chain's CDR3 is CASSFSGANVLTF. The CDR3 DNA sequence: TGTGCCAGCAGTTTCTCTGGGGCCAACGTCCTGACTTTC. Looking up the rest from reference TRBV28 and TRBJ2-6 gives the full variable domain: DVKVTQSSRYLVKRTGEKVFLECVQDMDHENMFWYRQDPGLGLRLIYFSYDVKMKEKGDIPEGYSVSREKKERFSLILESASTNQTSMYLCASSFSGANVLTFGAGSRLTVL.

V is TRBV7-9 and J is TRBJ2-7; D remains ambiguous. The CDR3 runs to 14 residues. Germline assignment: CDR1 SEHNR and CDR2 FQNEAQ (reference sequence). Trimming left V 3 bases short and J 0 bases short, with 9 bases between. CDR3 region: CASSFTQASYEQYF. CDR3 coding DNA: TGTGCCAGCAGCTTTACCCAGGCCTCCTACGAGCAGTACTTC. Complete variable domain (other parts from reference TRBV7-9 and TRBJ2-7): DTGVSQNPRHKITKRGQNVTFRCDPISEHNRLYWYRQTLGQGPEFLTYFQNEAQLEKSRLLSDRFSAERPKGSFSTLEIQRTEQGDSAMYLCASSFTQASYEQYFGPGTRLTVT.